The 24 T cell receptor beta chains given below trace back to one sample, sequenced in a study of blood T cell repertoires in COVID-19. Measured with immunoSEQ multiplex PCR; TCRdb has only the in-frame clones, and not every one. The table includes 250,000 to 350,000 clones, more than 75% detected once. The source material was PBMCs or T cells enriched from blood (not recorded which). The receptors originated from a woman aged 60-75 years in a cohort exposed to, infected with or recovered from COVID-19 (not recorded which).

The chain has TRBV18 and TRBJ2-7, with D perhaps matching TRBD2 (5 bases). Looked up from germline, CDR1 is KGHSH and CDR2 is LQKENI. The CDR3 covers 14 residues. V was trimmed by 6 bases and J by 4 bases, leaving 16 bases between them. Written as DNA, the CDR3 is TGTGCCAGCTCCCCCGGGGTAGGAGGATACGAGCAGTACTTC. It encodes CASSPGVGGYEQYF.

This chain links TRBV5-1 with TRBJ2-7; 9 bases align to TRBD1. The CDR3 runs 15 residues. Germline trimming cut 2 bases from V and 0 bases from J; bases unmatched to any gene: 3. The germline V gene encodes CDR1 SGHRS and CDR2 YFSETQ. The CDR3 coding sequence is TGCGCCAGCAGCTTAACAGGGGGCGCCTCCTACGAGCAGTACTTC. Its translation: CASSLTGGASYEQYF.

Worth noting for this clone: Other DNA sequences in the sample encode the same CDR3. This sequence joins TRBV11-2 and TRBJ2-7, with D perhaps matching TRBD2 (6 bases). The ends were cut back, 3 bases at V and 2 bases at J, with 11 bases in the middle. Germline V gene sequence: CDR1 SGHAT, CDR2 FQNNGV. The CDR3 is 14 amino acids. The CDR3: CASSFGGRTYEQYF. Here the CDR3 DNA reads TGTGCCAGCAGCTTCGGAGGGCGGACCTACGAGCAGTACTTC.

This chain links TRBV7-2 with TRBJ2-1, with 10 bases that match TRBD2. Germline V gives CDR1 SGHTA, CDR2 FQGNSA. V was clipped by 1 base and J by 0 bases; unmatched bases: 6. CDR3 length equals 18 residues. The CDR3, as DNA: TGTGCCAGCAGCTTAGTCTCCCTAGCGGGAGTCTCCTACAATGAGCAGTTCTTC. Amino acids: CASSLVSLAGVSYNEQFF.

The chain couples TRBV6-5 to TRBJ1-1, with 8 bases lining up with TRBD1. The CDR3 has 15 amino acids. Per germline, CDR1 MNHEY and CDR2 SVGAGI. V gave up 2 bases and J gave up 1 base; unmatched junction bases: 3. Here the CDR3 reads CASSYPQGANTEAFF. CDR3 DNA sequence: TGTGCCAGCAGTTACCCCCAGGGGGCGAACACTGAAGCTTTCTTT.

This sequence joins TRBV11-3 and TRBJ2-1; 9 positions agree with TRBD1. This CDR3 is built from 17 residues. Per the germline V gene, CDR1 is SGHNT and CDR2 is YENEEA. V lost 3 bases and J lost 5; bases outside the gene matches: 11. The CDR3 protein is CASSFSGPGQGHNEQFF. DNA for the CDR3: TGTGCCAGCAGCTTTTCCGGGCCGGGACAGGGCCACAATGAGCAGTTCTTC.

The rearrangement joins TRBV18 to TRBJ2-3; 8 bases align to TRBD1. This CDR3 has 16 amino acids. Trimming took 3 bases from V and 3 from J; bases not matched to a gene: 8. Germline V CDR1 and CDR2: KGHSH, LQKENI. The CDR3 sequence is CASSPGQGERTDTQYF. For the CDR3, the DNA is TGTGCCAGCTCACCCGGACAGGGTGAAAGGACAGATACGCAGTATTTT. Filled out from reference TRBV18 and TRBJ2-3, the complete variable domain reads NAGVMQNPRHLVRRRGQEARLRCSPMKGHSHVYWYRQLPEEGLKFMVYLQKENIIDESGMPKERFSAEFPKEGPSILRIQQVVRGDSAAYFCASSPGQGERTDTQYFGPGTRLTVL.

This clone has just one count. The rearrangement links TRBV19 to TRBJ1-1, with 8 bases matching TRBD1. Germline-derived CDR1 and CDR2 are LNHDA and SQIVND (reference sequence). This CDR3 has 13 residues. V shed 4 bases and J 3 bases; nucleotides not matched to a gene: 1. The DNA of the CDR3 is TGTGCCAGTAGTACGACAGGGGACACTGAAGCTTTCTTT. Its translation: CASSTTGDTEAFF.

The chain has TRBV7-3 and TRBJ2-1; 11 nucleotides match TRBD2. This CDR3 is 17 amino acids long. Germline V gives CDR1 SGHTA, CDR2 FQGTGA. V trimming: 0 bases; J trimming: 9 bases; junction bases outside the gene matches: 10. The CDR3: CASSLTSGLAGGGEQFF. The CDR3 DNA sequence: TGTGCCAGCAGCTTAACGAGTGGTCTAGCGGGAGGTGGTGAGCAGTTCTTC.

CDR3 DNA sequence: TGTGCCAGCAGCGTGAACAGCATCAGCCACAATGAGCAGTTCTTC. This sequence encodes CASSVNSISHNEQFF. This chain joins TRBV5-4 and TRBJ2-1; D not certain. There are 15 residues in the CDR3. Trimming stripped 4 bases from V and 5 bases from J, with 16 bases between. Germline values: CDR1 SGHNT, CDR2 YYREEE (reference sequence).

J is TRBJ2-7 and V is TRBV18, with 10 bases lining up with TRBD2. The junction had 10 bases not matched to a gene; V was cut back by 2 bases and J by 3 bases. Germline loops: CDR1 KGHSH, CDR2 LQKENI. This CDR3 is 17 amino acids long. The DNA for the CDR3 is TGTGCCAGCTCACCAGTAGCGGGGGGAGGTCCTCGCTACGAGCAGTACTTC. Its translation: CASSPVAGGGPRYEQYF.

The CDR3 sequence: CASSLEGTGASNQPQHF. CDR3 nucleotides: TGTGCCAGCAGTTTGGAGGGCACAGGGGCTAGCAATCAGCCCCAGCATTTT. This sequence joins TRBV28 and TRBJ1-5; 7 nucleotides agree with TRBD1. The CDR3 is made up of 17 amino acids. Losses at the gene ends were 3 bases for V and 0 bases for J; bases not matched to a gene: 8. In germline, CDR1 is MDHEN, CDR2 SYDVKM.

The V gene is TRBV6-1, the J gene TRBJ1-4; TRBD1 might be the D (6 bases). The CDR3 length is 14 residues. The germline V gene encodes CDR1 MNHNS and CDR2 SASEGT. V dropped 3 bases and J dropped 4 bases, with 9 bases sitting between them. CDR3: CASSEAGVNEKLFF. The CDR3 DNA reads TGTGCCAGCAGTGAGGCAGGGGTTAATGAAAAACTGTTTTTT.

The genes are TRBV7-9 and TRBJ2-1; D remains ambiguous. Trimming stripped 4 bases from V and 7 bases from J, with 11 bases between. The CDR3 length is 13 residues. Per germline, CDR1 SEHNR and CDR2 FQNEAQ (reference sequence). The CDR3 here is CASSSPGWNEQFF. The CDR3 coding sequence is TGTGCCAGCAGCTCCCCCGGGTGGAATGAGCAGTTCTTC.

The chain uses TRBV29-1 and TRBJ2-7; TRBD2 aligns across 14 bases. J gave up 3 bases and V 5 bases, and 18 bases lay outside the gene matches. CDR1 and CDR2 from the germline V gene are SQVTM and ANQGSEA. This CDR3 has 19 amino acids. The CDR3 protein is CSVLVGLAGGRTRGYEQYF. The CDR3 DNA is TGCAGCGTTCTTGTAGGACTAGCGGGAGGCCGTACTAGAGGCTACGAGCAGTACTTC.

This chain uses TRBV24-1 with TRBJ1-2; 12 positions match TRBD1. Germline lookup yields CDR1 KGHDR and CDR2 SFDVKD. V lost 5 bases, J lost 1 base, and 10 bases stayed unmatched. The CDR3 is made up of 18 amino acids. CDR3 protein: CATSGRDRGREGNYGYTF. In DNA, the CDR3 is TGTGCCACCAGTGGGCGGGACAGGGGGCGAGAGGGTAACTATGGCTACACCTTC.

This chain uses TRBV7-2 with TRBJ2-1; 11 bases agree with TRBD2. Germline V lookup: CDR1 SGHTA, CDR2 FQGNSA. The CDR3 is 16 amino acids. V lost 5 bases and J lost 7; bases outside the gene matches: 10. The CDR3 sequence is CASSGRPSGRLNEQFF. Written as DNA, the CDR3 is TGTGCCAGCAGCGGTAGGCCTAGCGGGAGGTTAAATGAGCAGTTCTTC.

This chain connects TRBV5-4 to TRBJ2-1; 12 bases are shared with TRBD2. V trimming: 0 bases; J trimming: 9 bases; junction bases outside the gene matches: 10. CDR3 length: 17 amino acids. Germline CDR1 reads SGHNT; CDR2 reads YYREEE (reference sequence). This chain's CDR3 is CASSLGVTSGRRGEQFF. Here the CDR3 DNA reads TGTGCCAGCAGCTTGGGGGTTACTAGCGGGAGGAGGGGTGAGCAGTTCTTC.

This rearrangement joins TRBV19 to TRBJ1-1; perhaps TRBD1 as D (6 bases). V was trimmed by 7 bases and J by 2 bases, leaving 11 bases between them. Germline CDR1 is LNHDA and CDR2 is SQIVND (reference sequence). This CDR3 is 13 amino acids long. CDR3 protein: CASTGQFNTEAFF. DNA for the CDR3: TGTGCCAGTACCGGACAGTTCAACACTGAAGCTTTCTTT. The full variable domain, completed using reference TRBV19 and TRBJ1-1, is DGGITQSPKYLFRKEGQNVTLSCEQNLNHDAMYWYRQDPGQGLRLIYYSQIVNDFQKGDIAEGYSVSREKKESFPLTVTSAQKNPTAFYLCASTGQFNTEAFFGQGTRLTVV.

The chain joins TRBV18 to TRBJ1-1, with 9 nucleotides matching TRBD1. With V trimmed by 2 bases and J by 9 bases, 13 bases remained unmatched. Germline CDR1 KGHSH, CDR2 LQKENI. The CDR3 is made up of 16 amino acids. CDR3: CASSPDGTGTLRKAFF. The CDR3 DNA sequence: TGTGCCAGCTCACCAGATGGGACAGGGACCTTAAGAAAAGCTTTCTTT.

This clone has a handful of counts. V and J are TRBV28 and TRBJ2-1; TRBD2 aligns across 7 bases. Trimming removed 2 bases from V and 0 bases from J; junction bases left unmatched: 10. The CDR3 loop spans 18 amino acids. The germline CDR1 and CDR2 sequences are MDHEN and SYDVKM. CDR3: CASSLPPLAVSSYNEQFF. The CDR3, as DNA: TGTGCCAGCAGTTTACCCCCTCTAGCGGTCAGCTCCTACAATGAGCAGTTCTTC.

V gene TRBV4-1 combines with J gene TRBJ2-1; 8 nucleotides line up with TRBD1. CDR1 is MGHRA, CDR2 YSYEKL, per germline. There are 16 residues in the CDR3. J gave up 14 bases and V 1 base, and 16 bases lay outside the gene matches. In DNA, the CDR3 is TGCGCCAGCAGCCAAGTTTTCAGGGGGCTTGTTCATGTTAAGTTCTTC. Translating it yields CASSQVFRGLVHVKFF.

V gene TRBV7-9 combines with J gene TRBJ1-6; tentative D call: TRBD1 (5 bases). Germline CDR1 reads SEHNR; CDR2 reads FQNEAQ (reference sequence). The length of the CDR3 is 14 residues. The V end was cut by 1 base, the J end by 8 bases, with 9 bases between. The CDR3 DNA follows: TGTGCCAGCAGCTTAGTGGGGGGGGATTCACCCCTCCACTTT. Encoded protein: CASSLVGGDSPLHF.

The rearrangement links TRBV9 to TRBJ2-6; 7 bases are a match to TRBD2. The length of the CDR3 is 17 residues. The ends lost 3 bases at V and 1 base at J; junction bases unmatched: 7. Germline V lookup: CDR1 SGDLS, CDR2 YYNGEE. The CDR3, as DNA: TGTGCCAGCAGCGCCCACGAACTAGCGTCTGGGGCCAACGTCCTGACTTTC. Residues: CASSAHELASGANVLTF.